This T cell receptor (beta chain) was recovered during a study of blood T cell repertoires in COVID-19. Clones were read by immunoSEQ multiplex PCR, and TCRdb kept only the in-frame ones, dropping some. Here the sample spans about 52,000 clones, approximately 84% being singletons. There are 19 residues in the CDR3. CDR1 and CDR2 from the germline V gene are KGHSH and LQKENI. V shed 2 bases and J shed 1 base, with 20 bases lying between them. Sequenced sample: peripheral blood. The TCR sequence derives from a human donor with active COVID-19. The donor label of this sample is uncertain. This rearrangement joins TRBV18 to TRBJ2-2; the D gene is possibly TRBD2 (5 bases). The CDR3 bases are TGTGCCAGCTCACCAGTTGTTTCTCGGGGTACTCAGAACACCGGGGAGCTGTTTTTT. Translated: CASSPVVSRGTQNTGELFF.